Listed below are T cell receptor beta chains from one sample, sequenced in a study of blood T cell repertoires in COVID-19. The method was immunoSEQ multiplex PCR; TCRdb's version includes in-frame clones alone and lacks a portion of them. The sample shows more than 200,000 clones, around 88% of them seen only once. Specimen: peripheral blood. These receptors all stem from a woman aged 45-59 years with acute or convalescent COVID-19. CDR3s include the opening cysteine and the closing phenylalanine or tryptophan. A D gene is named only where the DNA matches it firmly. Some rows mark clone size as missing; the rest say once, few, many or name a class of expanded clone.

J: TRBJ2-5
V: TRBV27
D: NA
size: NA
DNA: TGTGCCAGCAGTTTCGTTGCAGGGCTCGAGACCCAGTACTTC
CDR3: CASSFVAGLETQYF

J: TRBJ2-1
V: TRBV5-4
D: TRBD2
size: once
DNA: TGTGCCAGCAGCTTGGAGGTAGCGGGAGGGCCTAACGGCAAGTTCTTC
CDR3: CASSLEVAGGPNGKFF

J: TRBJ1-4
V: TRBV13
D: NA
size: NA
DNA: TGTGCCAGCAGCTTTGGAGGGGAAAAACTGTTTTTT
CDR3: CASSFGGEKLFF

J: TRBJ1-2
V: TRBV5-1
D: TRBD1
size: NA
DNA: TGCGCCAGCAGCCTTAGACAGGGTAGGGGCTACACCTTC
CDR3: CASSLRQGRGYTF

J: TRBJ2-7
V: TRBV4-1
D: TRBD1
size: NA
DNA: TGCGCCAGCAGCCAAGACCTCGACAGGGGCTACGAGCAGTACTTC
CDR3: CASSQDLDRGYEQYF

J: TRBJ2-1
V: TRBV29-1
D: TRBD1
size: NA
DNA: TGCAGCGTGGGGGGTCGACCGGGACAGGTGAACAATGAGCAGTTCTTC
CDR3: CSVGGRPGQVNNEQFF

J: TRBJ2-7
V: TRBV19
D: NA
size: NA
DNA: TGTGCCAGTAATCTATCGCCAGACAGCTACGAGCAGTACTTC
CDR3: CASNLSPDSYEQYF

J: TRBJ2-1
V: TRBV7-2
D: NA
size: NA
DNA: TGTGCCAGCAGCTTAGCTCCACAGAGCTCCTACAATGAGCAGTTCTTC
CDR3: CASSLAPQSSYNEQFF

J: TRBJ2-5
V: TRBV14
D: NA
size: NA
DNA: TGTGCCAGCAGCCAAGGGGCCCTACGGGAGACCCAGTACTTC
CDR3: CASSQGALRETQYF

J: TRBJ1-3
V: TRBV29-1
D: TRBD1
size: NA
DNA: TGCAGCGTTGAAGAGGGGACAGCTGGAAACACCATATATTTT
CDR3: CSVEEGTAGNTIYF

J: TRBJ1-2
V: TRBV7-8
D: NA
size: NA
DNA: TGTGCCAGCAGCTTAGCGCAAGGCAGGCATAACTATGGCTACACCTTC
CDR3: CASSLAQGRHNYGYTF

J: TRBJ2-5
V: TRBV10-1
D: NA
size: NA
DNA: TGCGCCAGCAGTGAGTCATCTCCCGAGACCCAGTACTTC
CDR3: CASSESSPETQYF

J: TRBJ2-7
V: TRBV28
D: NA
size: once
DNA: TGTGCCAGCAGTTTACCCCTATACGAGCAGTACTTC
CDR3: CASSLPLYEQYF

J: TRBJ1-2
V: TRBV5-4
D: NA
size: NA
DNA: TGTGCCAGCAGCTTGGCCTTACCCCGGGGAGATGGCTACACCTTC
CDR3: CASSLALPRGDGYTF

J: TRBJ2-2
V: TRBV5-1
D: TRBD1
size: NA
DNA: TGCGCCAGCAGCTTGCAGGGGGTGGTCGGCACCGGGGAGCTGTTTTTT
CDR3: CASSLQGVVGTGELFF

J: TRBJ1-2
V: TRBV2
D: TRBD1
size: NA
DNA: TGTGCCAGCAAGATGGACAGGGCCTCACAGTCCTATGGCTACACCTTC
CDR3: CASKMDRASQSYGYTF

J: TRBJ2-7
V: TRBV30
D: NA
size: once
DNA: TGTGCCTGGCGAGGAACCTACGAGCAGTACTTC
CDR3: CAWRGTYEQYF

J: TRBJ2-1
V: TRBV5-1
D: TRBD2
size: NA
DNA: TGCGCCAGCAGCTCCCGGACTAGCGGCTACAATGAGCAGTTCTTC
CDR3: CASSSRTSGYNEQFF

J: TRBJ1-1
V: TRBV5-8
D: NA
size: NA
DNA: TGTGCCAGCAGCTTGGGACGGTCGAGGGACACTGAAGCTTTCTTT
CDR3: CASSLGRSRDTEAFF

J: TRBJ1-5
V: TRBV3-1/TRBV3-2
D: NA
size: NA
DNA: TGTGCCAGCAGCATCAGACAGAGCAATCAGCCCCAGCATTTT
CDR3: CASSIRQSNQPQHF

J: TRBJ1-2
V: TRBV28
D: NA
size: NA
DNA: TGTGCCAGCAGGTCGGGGGGGCCTCACTATGGCTACACCTTC
CDR3: CASRSGGPHYGYTF

J: TRBJ2-1
V: TRBV2
D: NA
size: NA
DNA: TGTGCCAGCAGCCTAGTGTACAATGAGCAGTTCTTC
CDR3: CASSLVYNEQFF